The entry below describes one T cell receptor (beta chain). Its target is unknown. Before the COVID-19 pandemic, during about 2011-2019, CD4+ T cells were taken from unexposed donors. After more than eight days of culture, CD4+ T cells were isolated. Trimming removed 5 bases from V and 5 bases from J, with 8 bases in between. This CDR3 contains 12 residues. Germline assignment: CDR1 LGHDT and CDR2 YNNKEL (reference sequence). The table came from immunoSEQ multiplex PCR; TCRdb's copy has only in-frame clones and leaves some out. In the table there are some 16,000 clones, about 82% of which are singletons. These data are taken from a study of CD4 T cells in relation to SARS-CoV-2 and coronaviruses.

The chain recombines TRBV3-1 (or the pseudogene TRBV3-2) with TRBJ2-3; no clear D. Sequencing was performed on CD4+ T cells from PBMCs, cultured in vitro. The receptor was isolated from a human donor in good health. CDR3 bases: TGTGCCAGCAGCTCGCAAAAAGATACGCAGTATTTT. It is translated as CASSSQKDTQYF.